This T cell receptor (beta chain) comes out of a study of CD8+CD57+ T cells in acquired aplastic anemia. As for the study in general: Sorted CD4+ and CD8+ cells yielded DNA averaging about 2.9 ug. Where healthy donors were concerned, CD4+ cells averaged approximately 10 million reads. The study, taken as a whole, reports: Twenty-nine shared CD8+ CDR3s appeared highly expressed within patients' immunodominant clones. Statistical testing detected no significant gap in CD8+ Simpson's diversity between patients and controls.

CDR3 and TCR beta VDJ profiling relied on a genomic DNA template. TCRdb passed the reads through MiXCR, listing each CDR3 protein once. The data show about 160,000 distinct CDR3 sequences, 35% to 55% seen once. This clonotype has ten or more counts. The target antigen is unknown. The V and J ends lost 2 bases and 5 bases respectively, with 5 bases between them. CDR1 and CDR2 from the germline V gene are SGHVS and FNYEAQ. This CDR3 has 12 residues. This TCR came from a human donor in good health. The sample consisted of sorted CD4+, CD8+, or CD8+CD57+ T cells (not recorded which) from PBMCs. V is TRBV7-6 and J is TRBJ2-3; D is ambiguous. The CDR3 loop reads CASSLSKDTQYF. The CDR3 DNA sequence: TGTGCCAGCAGCTTATCGAAAGATACGCAGTATTTT.